These T cell receptor beta chains were read from a single sample in a study of CD8 T cells in ankylosing spondylitis. A single record per CDR3 protein comes from TCRdb applying MiXCR to the 5' RACE reads. The data contain 230,000 or so distinct CDR3 sequences, approximately 24% of them seen just once; the ten biggest clones take up around 0.64%. Sequenced material: blood, either unsorted or a sorted T cell fraction (not recorded which). These receptors came from a male donor with ankylosing spondylitis or in good health (not recorded which). Both conserved end residues are part of each CDR3. A D gene is named only where the DNA matches it firmly. Part of the rows lack a size; the others show once, few, many or a class for expanded clones.

TRBD1	many	TRBV29-1	TRBJ1-1	TGCAGCGGGGGGACAGCGAACACTGAAGCTTTCTTT	CSGGTANTEAFF
-	-	TRBV7-8	TRBJ2-7	TGTGCCAGCAGCCCCCCTTCAGTACTTTCCAGTCTTCAGTACTTC	CASSPPSVLSSLQYF
-	-	TRBV28	TRBJ1-2	TGTGCCAGCAGTTTGTCGGGGGTTGGGTATGGCTACACCTTC	CASSLSGVGYGYTF
-	many	TRBV20-1	TRBJ1-5	TGCAGTGCTAGACCGGACGGTAATCAGCCCCAGCATTTT	CSARPDGNQPQHF
-	-	TRBV20-1	TRBJ1-1	TGCAGTGCTAGAGATCGAGGGTTTTCTGAAGCTTTCTTT	CSARDRGFSEAFF
TRBD1	-	TRBV12-3/TRBV12-4	TRBJ2-5	TGTGCCAGCAGCCGACAGGGGGTAGGGGAGACCCAGTACTTC	CASSRQGVGETQYF
TRBD2	-	TRBV20-1	TRBJ2-1	TGCAGTGCTAGAGATCAGCGGGCAAGCGGGGGGGCCGGAAATGAGCAGTTCTTC	CSARDQRASGGAGNEQFF
-	few	TRBV29-1	TRBJ1-1	TGCAGCGCCAGAGAGGGAGGGAAGATGAACACTGAAGCTTTCTTT	CSAREGGKMNTEAFF
-	few	TRBV20-1	TRBJ2-2	TGCAGTGCTAGAGAACGGGGGAAGTCCACCTTCCCCAAGCTGTTTTTT	CSARERGKSTFPKLFF
TRBD2	-	TRBV6-1	TRBJ2-1	TGTGCCAGCAGCAGGACTAGCGGGGGGACTAGCTCCTACAATGAGCAGTTCTTC	CASSRTSGGTSSYNEQFF
TRBD2	many	TRBV29-1	TRBJ2-3	TGCAGCGTTGTGGGACTAGCGGGGGGAACAGATACGCAGTATTTT	CSVVGLAGGTDTQYF
TRBD2	-	TRBV20-1	TRBJ2-3	TGCAGTGTACCTCCGGGGGGGGGAACAGATACGCAGTATTTT	CSVPPGGGTDTQYF
TRBD2	many	TRBV29-1	TRBJ2-4	TGCAGCGTTGGGGTCAGCGGGGGTTTTCAGTACTTC	CSVGVSGGFQYF
TRBD1	few	TRBV5-6	TRBJ2-7	TGTGCCAGCAGCTGGACAGGGAGCTCCTACGAGCAGTACTTC	CASSWTGSSYEQYF
-	few	TRBV18	TRBJ2-1	TGTGCCAGCTCACCAGAGACGGGAGACTACAATGAGCAGTTCTTC	CASSPETGDYNEQFF
-	few	TRBV20-1	TRBJ2-4	TGCAGCTGGGTTGGACAGACCAAAAACATTCAGTACTTC	CSWVGQTKNIQYF
TRBD2	many	TRBV5-1	TRBJ2-5	TGCGCCAGCAGCGGGGGGGGTCAAGAGACCCAGTACTTC	CASSGGGQETQYF
-	-	TRBV10-3	TRBJ2-1	TGTGCCATCAGTGCCTACAAAACCCTCTCCTACAATGAGCAGTTCTTC	CAISAYKTLSYNEQFF
-	many	TRBV12-3/TRBV12-4	TRBJ1-2	TGTGCCAGCAGTTTAGGAGCAGCGGGCTACACCTTC	CASSLGAAGYTF
-	-	TRBV25-1	TRBJ2-5	TGTGCCAGCATGGCAGCGAAGACCCAGTACTTC	CASMAAKTQYF
TRBD2	few	TRBV7-2	TRBJ2-7	TGTGCCAGCGGCCCTCCGGGAGGGACCTCCTACGAGCAGTACTTC	CASGPPGGTSYEQYF
-	-	TRBV5-1	TRBJ2-3	TGCGCCAGCAGCTTGCTACTCGGGGACACAGATACGCAGTATTTT	CASSLLLGDTDTQYF
TRBD2	many	TRBV12-3/TRBV12-4	TRBJ2-7	TGTGCCAGCAGTTCCGCGGGGGGGGCCTACGAGCAGTACTTC	CASSSAGGAYEQYF
-	few	TRBV6-1	TRBJ1-2	TGTGCCAGCAACTCTCAGAAGGGGTTGGGCTACACCTTC	CASNSQKGLGYTF
-	-	TRBV10-2	TRBJ2-5	TGCGCCAGCAAGGGGGAGACCCAGTACTTC	CASKGETQYF
-	few	TRBV20-1	TRBJ1-5	TGCAGTGCTATGGGGGATCAGCCCCAGCATTTT	CSAMGDQPQHF